One T cell receptor beta chain is described in this entry. V lost 1 base to trimming and J lost 12 bases; unmatched junction nucleotides: 7. This CDR3 has 14 residues. Germline CDR1 reads SGHTA; CDR2 reads FQGNSA. The sample belongs to a study of blood T cell repertoires in COVID-19. Study context: In each case, the material was cDNA or gDNA derived from T cells, B-cell-depleted T cells, or PBMCs.

Recruitment covered some 25 US areas and drew participants whose ages spanned roughly 18 to 89 years. What the recovered Cohort 3 donors had was two negative PCRs, clearance, or symptom resolution. As processed by the authors: Researchers report that nucleated cell counts were estimated from reference gene primer amplification. Sequencing used immunoSEQ multiplex PCR; TCRdb keeps in-frame clones, though not all of them. The DNA was the basis for D and trimming; V, J and clone size are from that table. The sample includes about 270,000 clones, about nine tenths of them seen just once. The chain carries TRBV7-2 and TRBJ2-7; 12 bases align to TRBD2. This receptor was obtained from a woman aged 45-60 years who had recovered from COVID-19. Sequencing was performed on PBMCs or T cells enriched from blood (not recorded which). CDR3 nucleotide sequence: TGTGCCAGCAGCTTAGGGGCTAGCGGGAGGGCCCCGTACTTC. This encodes CASSLGASGRAPYF.